This T cell receptor beta chain was sequenced during a study of identical twins. TCRdb fed the 5' RACE reads into MiXCR, producing one record per CDR3 protein. The sample shows about 520,000 distinct CDR3 sequences, 22% of them seen only once. The CDR3 is 16 residues long. CDR1 SGHTA and CDR2 FQGNSA come from the germline V gene. The V gene lost 5 bases and the J gene lost 3 bases, with 17 bases spanning the gap. The same sample was also used in a study of T cells expressing NK-cell markers. From that report: Expanded clones of NKG2C+ T cells had an unclear HCMV specificity.

Sequenced material: CD4+ T cells sorted from blood. The clonotype comes from a woman aged 18-30 years in good health. This chain links TRBV7-2 with TRBJ1-5; maybe TRBD1 (6 bases). The CDR3 nucleotides are TGTGCCAGCAGCCCAGGGTGGGGGGGCTTCAATCAGCCCCAGCATTTT. Protein sequence: CASSPGWGGFNQPQHF.